A single T cell receptor beta chain is shown here with its context. This receptor's antigen is unknown. Qualities for individual bases were not recorded, and no much larger clone is one base off. The sample belongs to a study of shared clonotypes between healthy human individuals (TCRdb year 2020). About the study as a whole: The cohort comprised two women and three men aged 18 to 49 years. Between about 0.94 and 10 billion PBMCs per donor were obtained by leukapheresis. The study deeply sequenced blood TCR repertoires of five healthy adults to estimate repertoire size and the extent of clonotype sharing between individuals. Libraries were prepared and TCR repertoires were sequenced by different laboratories using diverse techniques, in order to increase sequencing depth and limit assay-specific biases. For each donor, three plates each were used for CD4 naive and CD4 memory, two plates were used for CD8 naive, and one plate was used for CD8 memory.

The donors were healthy, HIV-negative adults who had no recently reported acute infections or vaccinations. Every donor was a Caucasian adult residing in Nashville, Tennessee, USA. CD4+ T cells were enriched by magnetic negative selection, after which naive cells were positively selected on CD45RA and the negative fraction was taken as the memory subset. Blood was obtained by leukapheresis, after which PBMCs were separated by Ficoll-Histopaque density gradient centrifugation and cryopreserved in liquid nitrogen vapor phase. Analytical flow cytometry was used to check the purity and quantity of each magnetically sorted T cell population. Genomic DNA was isolated from every sorted fraction and measured by UV absorbance on a Nanodrop 2000c. The germline V gene yields SGDLS for CDR1 and YYNGEE for CDR2. From the cysteine through the phenylalanine, the CDR3 covers 15 amino acids. Just CDR3 DNA is preserved here, 45 bases in frame from base 1. V is pared back by 4 bases and J by 2 bases, with 16 bases lying between the germline termini.

Using the deep immunoSEQ assay, multiplex PCR amplified TCR CDR3 regions from genomic DNA. For each cell subset, the extracted genomic DNA was distributed evenly across all wells of several immunoSEQ 96-well plates, and each plate served as one replicate. For sorted subsets, 200 ng of genomic DNA, equivalent to 25,000 to 30,000 T cell genomes, went into each replicate PCR. Purified libraries were measured with a Qubit 3.0 fluorometer, size-checked on a Bioanalyzer 2100, and measured again with the KAPA Library Quantification kit. Every immunoSEQ 96-well plate was sequenced on a dedicated single-read 150-cycle Illumina NextSeq 550 flow cell. Under the source paper's analysis protocol: Because the immunoSEQ output included only junctional sequences and no quality scores, the filtering could not be the same as the filtering used for full-length reads. Sequences were annotated with PyIR, a Python wrapper for IgBLAST v1.9, using IMGT germline references to assign V/J genes and CDR3. Reads were removed for weak V/J assignments (E-value above 1e-6), missing CDR3, stop codons, out-of-frame junctions, or ambiguous translated residues. A V3J clonotype was defined by an identical inferred V gene, J gene, and CDR3 amino acid sequence. To compute the percentage overlap between repertoires, the number of shared unique clonotypes was divided by the size of the smaller repertoire. RTK rarefaction, the Chao1 estimator, and Recon v2.1 estimates of unobserved clonotypes were used to assess repertoire richness. Generation probabilities for all TCRbeta clonotypes obtained by the gDNA method from a handful of donors were computed using OLGA. TCRdb stores this immuneACCESS table with in-frame sequences only. Part of the clones is absent; in the studies checked, under half of the shortfall reflects unresolved V genes, and no reason is known for the rest. Clone size and the V and J calls come from that table; the DNA yielded D and trimming. The sample table lists roughly 2.4 million clones, 90% to 96% of them with a count of one. The ten largest clones capture around 0.13% of the sample.

Overall study outcomes, separate from this receptor: Estimated clonotype richness was generally larger for naive than for memory subsets. Pairwise subsampling led to the expectation that sequencing depth would affect the degree of clonotype sharing among donors. Incomplete sequencing was indicated by rarefaction of sorted-subset datasets, despite the large sequencing depth. Only blood was sampled, and tissue TCR repertoires likely differ from those in blood. The genetic and exposure-history diversity represented was limited by the small number of donors. Compared with non-shared clonotypes, the clonotypes found in all four sorted-subset donors had higher generation probabilities. When several donors were compared, the shared fraction of clonotypes was about 5.5% for naive CD4, around 3.5% for naive CD8, 2.3% for memory CD4, and 0.35% to 0.5% for memory CD8.

Specimen: naive CD4+ T cells sorted from blood. The cell subset or site label, read with the paper, signifies: CD45RA+ positively selected. Recombination joined TRBV9 with TRBJ2-7, with the D call perhaps TRBD1 or TRBD2, as 6 bases match in each case. This receptor was obtained from a man aged 18-30 years in good health. This receptor carries the CDR3 CASSPAGHLTYEQYF. The DNA reads as follows: TGTGCCAGCAGCCCCGCGGGACACCTGACCTACGAGCAGTACTTC.